This passage covers 7 T cell receptor beta chains from one sample sequenced in a study of CD8 T cells in ankylosing spondylitis (TCRdb year 2017). Library method: 5' RACE. Instrument used: Illumina HiSeq 2500. TCRdb handled the public reads itself, with Q25 trimming in fastp and clone calling in MiXCR, and kept productive beta chains. Duplicate CDR3 protein sequences are folded into a single record with the most common DNA and genes. For this sample there are roughly 350,000 distinct CDR3 sequences; 6.5% to 10% appear just once. In total, the top ten clones hold less than 15% of the sample. Their cognate antigens are unknown. General study outcomes and caveats: Blood from ankylosing spondylitis patients appeared to be characterized by a TCR beta motif composed of about eight highly homologous amino acid variants.

What was sequenced was blood, either unsorted or a sorted T cell fraction (not recorded which). These receptors were taken from a male donor with ankylosing spondylitis.

This clonotype was counted ten times or more. The rearrangement links TRBV7-2 to TRBJ1-5, with D uncertain. The V gene's germline CDR1 is SGHTA and CDR2 FQGNSA. The CDR3 sequence is 13 residues long. Trimming cost V 2 bases and J 7 bases, with 9 bases left between them. The CDR3 loop is CASSLSSFQPQHF. CDR3 bases: TGTGCCAGCAGCTTATCCAGTTTCCAGCCCCAGCATTTT.

The chain recombines TRBV5-1 with TRBJ2-1; 10 bases are shared with TRBD2. Looked up from germline, CDR1 is SGHRS and CDR2 is YFSETQ. The junction had 13 bases not matched to a gene; V was cut back by 3 bases and J by 1 base. The CDR3 runs to 19 residues. CDR3 sequence (DNA): TGCGCCAGCAGCTCCCTTGGACTAGCGGAGGTGAAGTCCTACAATGAGCAGTTCTTC. Its protein product is CASSSLGLAEVKSYNEQFF.

This clonotype has just a few counts. The chain is built from TRBV7-2 and TRBJ1-1; TRBD1 might be the D (5 bases). V lost 7 bases, J lost 3 bases, and 12 bases lay in between. The germline V gene encodes CDR1 SGHTA and CDR2 FQGNSA. This CDR3 comprises 13 residues. CDR3 bases: TGTGCCAGCACCCAGGGTTTTGACACTGAAGCTTTCTTT. Its protein product is CASTQGFDTEAFF.

This clonotype was detected only a few times. This chain connects TRBV29-1 to TRBJ2-3; D may correspond to TRBD1 or TRBD2 (5 bases each). The V gene's germline CDR1 is SQVTM and CDR2 ANQGSEA. The V gene lost 8 bases and the J gene lost 0 bases, with 15 bases spanning the gap. The CDR3 spans 14 residues. The CDR3 DNA reads TGCAGCCAGCCACGGGACCGCAGCACAGATACGCAGTATTTT. Protein product: CSQPRDRSTDTQYF.

This clonotype was seen a single time. The V and J genes are TRBV5-1 and TRBJ2-7; D uncertain. The V gene lost 3 bases and the J gene lost 5 bases, with 9 bases spanning the gap. This CDR3 region has 12 residues. Germline loops: CDR1 SGHRS, CDR2 YFSETQ. The CDR3 is CASSSPADEQYF. The CDR3 nucleotides are TGCGCCAGCAGCTCTCCCGCGGACGAGCAGTACTTC.

The gene calls are TRBV4-3 and TRBJ1-6; no clear D. Germline CDR1 is LGHNA and CDR2 is YSLEER. CDR3 length equals 18 residues. The V end was cut by 6 bases, the J end by 0 bases, with 18 bases between. The CDR3, as DNA: TGCGCCAGCAGACTATCCTGGACGGGAAGCTCCTATAATTCACCCCTCCACTTT. It specifies CASRLSWTGSSYNSPLHF.

This clonotype appeared a few times. The genes are TRBV6-6 and TRBJ2-7, with a tentative D call TRBD1 (6 bases). Per the germline V gene, CDR1 is MNHNY and CDR2 is SVGAGI (reference sequence). The CDR3 is 15 residues long. Trimming pared 4 bases from V and 4 bases from J, leaving 17 bases between. The CDR3 DNA sequence: TGTGCCAGCAGTTTCACACAGGGTCCTTTTTACGAGCAGTACTTC. Translated, it gives CASSFTQGPFYEQYF.